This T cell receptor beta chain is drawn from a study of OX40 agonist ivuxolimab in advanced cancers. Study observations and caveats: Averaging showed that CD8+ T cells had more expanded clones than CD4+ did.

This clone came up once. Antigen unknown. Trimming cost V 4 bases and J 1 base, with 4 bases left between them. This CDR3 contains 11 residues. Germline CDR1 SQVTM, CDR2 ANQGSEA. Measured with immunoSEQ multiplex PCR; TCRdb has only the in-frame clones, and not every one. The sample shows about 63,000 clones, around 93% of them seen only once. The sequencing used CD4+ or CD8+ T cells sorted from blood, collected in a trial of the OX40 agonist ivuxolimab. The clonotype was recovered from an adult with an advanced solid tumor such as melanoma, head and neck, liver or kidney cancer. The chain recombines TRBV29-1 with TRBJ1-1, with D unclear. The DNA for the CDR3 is TGCAGCGTTGGTACGAACACTGAAGCTTTCTTT. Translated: CSVGTNTEAFF.